The present T cell receptor (beta chain) was sequenced within a study of T-cell memory formation after mild COVID-19. Germline V gene sequence: CDR1 SGHRS, CDR2 YFSETQ. V trimming: 5 bases; J trimming: 6 bases; junction bases outside the gene matches: 8. The CDR3 sequence is 14 residues long. One entry per CDR3 protein, called by TCRdb with MiXCR from the 5' RACE reads. The sample lists 250,000 to 300,000 distinct CDR3 sequences, roughly 15% occurring once. In its sample, this clonotype was seen a few times. Sequenced sample: PBMCs or a T cell subset sorted from them (not recorded which). The receptor was derived from a man between 18 and 35 years old who had mild COVID-19 (a few samples of this study predate the infection). Cell type and time point are not known. This chain links TRBV5-1 with TRBJ1-2; TRBD1 matches 9 bases. The CDR3 DNA reads as TGCGCCAGCAGATGGGACAGGGAATTGGATGGCTACACCTTC. Translation gives CASRWDRELDGYTF.